This TCR beta chain was observed in a study of PD-1 blockade in classical Hodgkin lymphoma. Study results and limitations: TCR diversity in CD4+, not CD8+, cells rose significantly by C4D1. Repertoire differences lack defined causes, possibly disease activity or prior therapy.

With no exception, relapse followed autologous stem cell transplantation in all patients, and brentuximab vedotin exposure varied. Best outcomes ranged across complete response, partial response and progressive disease. Germline loops: CDR1 SNHLY, CDR2 FYNNEI. V was shortened by 0 bases and J by 6 bases, with 8 bases between the two germline ends. The CDR3 runs to 14 residues. Comments on this clone: Its antigen remains unknown.

TCRdb's table, derived via immunoSEQ multiplex PCR, lists solely in-frame clones and lacks some. Found here are about 58,000 clones, 80% to 95% of them singletons; the top ten hold about 10%. This TCR was sampled from a human donor with classical Hodgkin lymphoma. V and J are TRBV2 and TRBJ2-2; D perhaps matches TRBD1 (6 bases). Here the sequenced sample was peripheral blood mononuclear cells (PBMCs), taken before the second cycle of nivolumab. The DNA for the CDR3 is TGTGCCAGCAGTGAAGCCGAGGGGGCCGGGGAGCTGTTTTTT. Amino acid sequence: CASSEAEGAGELFF.